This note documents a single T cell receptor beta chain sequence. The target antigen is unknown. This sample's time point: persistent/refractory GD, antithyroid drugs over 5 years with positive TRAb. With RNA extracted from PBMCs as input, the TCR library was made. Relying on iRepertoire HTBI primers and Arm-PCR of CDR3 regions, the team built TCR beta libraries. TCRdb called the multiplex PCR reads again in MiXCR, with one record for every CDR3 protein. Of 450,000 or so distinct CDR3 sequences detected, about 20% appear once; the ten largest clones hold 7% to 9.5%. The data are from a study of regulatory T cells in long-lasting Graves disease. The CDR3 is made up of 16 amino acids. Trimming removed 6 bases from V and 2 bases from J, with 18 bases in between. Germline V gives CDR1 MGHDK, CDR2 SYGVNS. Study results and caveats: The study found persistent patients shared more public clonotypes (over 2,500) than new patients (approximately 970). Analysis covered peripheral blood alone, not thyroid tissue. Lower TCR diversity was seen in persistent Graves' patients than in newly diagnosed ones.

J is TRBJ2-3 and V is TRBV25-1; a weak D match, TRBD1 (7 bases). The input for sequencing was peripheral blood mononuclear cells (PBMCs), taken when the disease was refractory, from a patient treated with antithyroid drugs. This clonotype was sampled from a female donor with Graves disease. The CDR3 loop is CASSPDREVVTDTQYF. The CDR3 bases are TGTGCCAGCAGCCCAGACAGGGAGGTGGTCACAGATACGCAGTATTTT.